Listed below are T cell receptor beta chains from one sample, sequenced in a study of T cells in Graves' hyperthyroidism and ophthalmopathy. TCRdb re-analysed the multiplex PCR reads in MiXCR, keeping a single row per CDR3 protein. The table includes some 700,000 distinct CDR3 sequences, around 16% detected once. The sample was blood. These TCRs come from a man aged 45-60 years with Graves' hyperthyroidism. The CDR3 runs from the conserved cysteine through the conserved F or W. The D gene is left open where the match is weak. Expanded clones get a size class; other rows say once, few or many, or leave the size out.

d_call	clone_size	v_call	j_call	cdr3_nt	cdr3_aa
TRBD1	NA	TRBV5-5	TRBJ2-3	TGTGCCAGCAGCTTGGGGGCAGGGGGAGATTACACAGATACGCAGTATTTT	CASSLGAGGDYTDTQYF
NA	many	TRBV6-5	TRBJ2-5	TGTGCCAGCAGTTACTCGAAGGGACCGGGCGTGGCCCAGTACTTC	CASSYSKGPGVAQYF
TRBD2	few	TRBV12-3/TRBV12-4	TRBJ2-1	TGTGCCAGCAGTGGGGGGGGAGGGTTAAATGAGCAGTTCTTC	CASSGGGGLNEQFF
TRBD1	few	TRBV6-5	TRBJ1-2	TGTGCCAGCAGTTACCCGGACAAGACACAGGGGCCACTTAACTATGGCTACACCTTC	CASSYPDKTQGPLNYGYTF
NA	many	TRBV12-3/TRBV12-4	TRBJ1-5	TGTGCCAGCAGTTTCGAATTTAGCAATCAGCCCCAGCATTTT	CASSFEFSNQPQHF
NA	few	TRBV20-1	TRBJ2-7	TGCAGTGCTACATCCCCTACGGCTGGCGAGCAGTACTTC	CSATSPTAGEQYF
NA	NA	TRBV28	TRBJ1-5	TGTGCCAGCAGGGCAGAAGGCAATCAGCCCCAGCATTTT	CASRAEGNQPQHF
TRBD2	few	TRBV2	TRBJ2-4	TGTGCCAGCAGGGCGACTAGCGGAATTCAGTACTTC	CASRATSGIQYF
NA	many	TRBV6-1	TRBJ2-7	TGTGCCAGCAGTGACGCAAGGTACGGTTCCTACGAGCAGTACTTC	CASSDARYGSYEQYF
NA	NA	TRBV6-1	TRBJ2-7	TGTGCCAGCAACGATGGATCCTACGAGCAGTACTTC	CASNDGSYEQYF